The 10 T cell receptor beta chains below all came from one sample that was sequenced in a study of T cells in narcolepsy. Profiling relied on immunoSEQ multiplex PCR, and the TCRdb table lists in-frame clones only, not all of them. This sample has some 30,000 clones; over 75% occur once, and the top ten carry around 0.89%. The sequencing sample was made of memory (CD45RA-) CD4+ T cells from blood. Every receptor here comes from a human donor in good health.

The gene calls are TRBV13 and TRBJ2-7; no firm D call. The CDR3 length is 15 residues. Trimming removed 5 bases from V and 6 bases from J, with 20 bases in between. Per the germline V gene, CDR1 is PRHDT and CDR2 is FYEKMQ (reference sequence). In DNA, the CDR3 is TGTGCCAGCAGCCCAAAGCTGGGGTTATCCGGCGAGCAGTACTTC. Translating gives CASSPKLGLSGEQYF.

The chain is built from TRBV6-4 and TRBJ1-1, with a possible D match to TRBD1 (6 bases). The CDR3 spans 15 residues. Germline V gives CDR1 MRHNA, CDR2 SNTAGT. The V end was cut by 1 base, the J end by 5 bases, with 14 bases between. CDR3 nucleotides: TGTGCCAGCAGTGACTTCCCTAAGGGGGTAACTGAAGCTTTCTTT. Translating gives CASSDFPKGVTEAFF.

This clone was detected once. CDR3 coding DNA: TGTGCCAGTAGTTCCCGGGACATGACGGTCGCCGGGGAGCTGTTTTTT. Its translation: CASSSRDMTVAGELFF. The V and J genes are TRBV19 and TRBJ2-2; the D gene is possibly TRBD1 (6 bases). The length of the CDR3 is 16 residues. Germline V lookup: CDR1 LNHDA, CDR2 SQIVND (reference sequence). V lost 5 bases to trimming and J lost 6 bases, with 19 bases between them.

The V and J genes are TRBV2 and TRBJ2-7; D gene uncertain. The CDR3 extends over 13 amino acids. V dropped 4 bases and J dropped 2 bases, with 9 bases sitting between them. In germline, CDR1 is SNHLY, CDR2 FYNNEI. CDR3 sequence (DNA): TGTGCCAGCAGTGGAGATAGCCCCTACGAGCAGTACTTC. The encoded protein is CASSGDSPYEQYF.

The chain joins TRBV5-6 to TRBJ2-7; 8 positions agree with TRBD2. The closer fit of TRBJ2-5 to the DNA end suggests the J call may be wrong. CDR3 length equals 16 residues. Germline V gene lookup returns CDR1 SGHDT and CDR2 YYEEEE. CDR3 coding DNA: TGTGCCAGCAGCCGAACCATAGCGGGGCGACAAGAGACCCAGTACTTC. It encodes CASSRTIAGRQETQYF.

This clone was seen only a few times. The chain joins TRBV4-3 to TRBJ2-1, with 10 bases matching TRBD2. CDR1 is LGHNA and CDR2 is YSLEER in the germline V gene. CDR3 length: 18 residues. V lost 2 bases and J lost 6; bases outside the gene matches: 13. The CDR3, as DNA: TGCGCCAGCAGCCAACTCCCCCCGACTAGCGGGCTTGTCAATGAGCAGTTCTTC. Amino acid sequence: CASSQLPPTSGLVNEQFF.

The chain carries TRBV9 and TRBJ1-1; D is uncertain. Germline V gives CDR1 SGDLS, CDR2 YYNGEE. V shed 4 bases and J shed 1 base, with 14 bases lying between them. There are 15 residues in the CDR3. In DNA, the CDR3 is TGTGCCAGCAGCCCTAGCGGTGTATCGAACACTGAAGCTTTCTTT. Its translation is CASSPSGVSNTEAFF. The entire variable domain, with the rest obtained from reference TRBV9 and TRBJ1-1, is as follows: DSGVTQTPKHLITATGQRVTLRCSPRSGDLSVYWYQQSLDQGLQFLIQYYNGEERAKGNILERFSAQQFPDLHSELNLSSLELGDSALYFCASSPSGVSNTEAFFGQGTRLTVV.

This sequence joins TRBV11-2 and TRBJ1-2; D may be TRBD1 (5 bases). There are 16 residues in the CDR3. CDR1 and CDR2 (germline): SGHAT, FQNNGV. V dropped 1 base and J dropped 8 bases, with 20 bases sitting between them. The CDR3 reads CASSLASSGGLQGYTF. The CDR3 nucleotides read TGTGCCAGCAGCTTAGCGAGCTCGGGGGGTCTGCAGGGCTACACCTTC.

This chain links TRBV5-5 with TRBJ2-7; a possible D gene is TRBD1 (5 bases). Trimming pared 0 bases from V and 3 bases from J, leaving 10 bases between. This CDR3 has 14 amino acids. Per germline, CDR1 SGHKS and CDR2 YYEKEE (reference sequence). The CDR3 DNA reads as TGTGCCAGCAGCTTGGGGGGCGCCAGCTACGAGCAGTACTTC. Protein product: CASSLGGASYEQYF. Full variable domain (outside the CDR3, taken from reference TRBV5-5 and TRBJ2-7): DAGVTQSPTHLIKTRGQQVTLRCSPISGHKSVSWYQQVLGQGPQFIFQYYEKEERGRGNFPDRFSARQFPNYSSELNVNALLLGDSALYLCASSLGGASYEQYFGPGTRLTVT.

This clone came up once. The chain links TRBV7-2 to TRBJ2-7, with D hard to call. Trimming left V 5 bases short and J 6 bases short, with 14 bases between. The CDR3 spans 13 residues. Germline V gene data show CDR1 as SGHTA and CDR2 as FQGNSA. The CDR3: CASSRNSQFEQYF. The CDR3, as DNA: TGTGCCAGCAGCCGAAATTCTCAGTTCGAGCAGTACTTC.